This record covers a single T cell receptor (beta chain). The assay was immunoSEQ multiplex PCR, and TCRdb's table has in-frame clones only and misses some. Of around 50,000 clones in the sample, roughly 88% were seen once. This entry belongs to a study of blood T cell repertoires in COVID-19. Study overall: The origin of the acute and convalescent COVID-19 samples was the United States, Italy and Spain. The cDNA or gDNA used as material had been derived from T cells, B-cell-depleted T cells, or PBMCs.

Germline CDR1 and CDR2: MGHDK and SYGVNS. V lost 2 bases to trimming and J lost 4 bases; unmatched junction nucleotides: 7. This CDR3 spans 16 amino acids. The V and J genes are TRBV25-1 and TRBJ2-3, with 9 bases that match TRBD2. The clonotype originates from a man between 65 and 80 years old with acute or convalescent COVID-19. The sequencing input was peripheral blood. CDR3 sequence (DNA): TGTGCCAGCAGTGAAGTTAGCGGGAGAGGTGCAGATACGCAGTATTTT. Protein product: CASSEVSGRGADTQYF.